This T cell receptor beta chain was recovered during a study of CD8 T cells in Susac syndrome (dated by TCRdb to the late 2010s). About the full investigation: The study used repertoire sequencing to test whether antigen drove CD8+ T cell activation and differentiation in Susac syndrome. The clonality of the CD8+ T cell repertoire was compared across about a dozen healthy donors, roughly 14 Susac syndrome patients and about 15 multiple sclerosis patients. What the authors observed across the whole study: The study acknowledged that relatively few individuals were included in the TCR sequencing and HLA analysis.

RNA was extracted using the RNeasy kit, and roughly 0.5 to 1 ug of the RNA was reverse transcribed with random hexamers. TCR beta CDR3 regions were amplified with the immunoSEQ multiplex PCR assay covering 54 Vbeta and 13 Jbeta segments. Bias from PCR amplification was corrected by using a synthetic template baseline for primer optimization and for computational correction. As for how the authors treated the data: Reads were annotated to V, D and J genes per IMGT and analyzed with immunoSEQ Analyzer, keeping only productive sequences. Clonality was calculated as one minus the Shannon entropy normalized by log2 of the number of productive unique sequences. For each patient and control, public and private clones were evaluated within the 100 most prevalent clones. Clones were defined as Susac-specific if absent from the healthy and MS cohorts, from 1052 published viral clones and from other ImmuneACCESS disease sequences. TCRdb trimmed the raw reads at Q25, called clones with MiXCR and kept productive beta chains. CDR3 protein duplicates are merged, each entry listing the most common genes and DNA. V and J calls and clone size were set by TCRdb, not the authors. This sample comprises about 150,000 distinct CDR3 sequences, about 95% of them detected only once. The ten largest make up 0.14% to 0.15% of the sample.

Peripheral blood CD8+ and CD4+ T cells from healthy donors, Susac syndrome patients and multiple sclerosis patients were profiled using high-throughput TCR beta sequencing. The multiple sclerosis controls were treatment-naive patients who had stable or active relapsing-remitting disease and met the revised McDonald criteria. CD8+ TEMRA cells were enriched by FACS, while bulk CD8+ and CD4+ T cells were purified by magnetic negative isolation. Blood was drawn into EDTA tubes, processed within 24 hours, and PBMCs were isolated by density gradient centrifugation. PBMCs intended for TCR sequencing were frozen in liquid nitrogen and were later thawed in a 37 degrees C water bath. Purity of sorted or isolated CD4+, CD8+ and CD8+ TEMRA cells was at least 90%. On this clonotype itself: It lacks a known antigen. Base quality data are lacking; no much larger clone is found one base away.

Trimming costs V 0 bases and J 6 bases, and their ends lie 8 bases apart. Its CDR3 holds 13 amino acids, cysteine through phenylalanine. CDR3 DNA is the only sequence kept; it has 39 bases, read in frame from the first base. As encoded in the germline V gene, CDR1 is SGHAT while CDR2 is FQNNGV. What was sequenced was CD8+ T cells from PBMCs. The TCR comes from a human donor with multiple sclerosis. The V gene is TRBV11-2 and the J gene is TRBJ2-5; too little of a D gene remains to name it. The CDR3 protein sequence reads: CASSLEVGQTQYF. The sequenced DNA: TGTGCCAGCAGCTTAGAAGTCGGGCAGACCCAGTACTTC.